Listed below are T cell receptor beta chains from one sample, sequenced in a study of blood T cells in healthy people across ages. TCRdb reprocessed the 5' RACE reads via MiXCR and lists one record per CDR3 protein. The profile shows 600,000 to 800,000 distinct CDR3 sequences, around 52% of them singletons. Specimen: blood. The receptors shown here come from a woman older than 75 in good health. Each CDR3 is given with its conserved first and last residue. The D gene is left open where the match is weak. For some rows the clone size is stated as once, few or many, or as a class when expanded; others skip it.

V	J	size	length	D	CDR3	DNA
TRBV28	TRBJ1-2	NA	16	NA	CASSLSQGLGWDGYTF	TGTGCCAGCAGTTTATCCCAAGGGTTAGGCTGGGATGGCTACACCTTC
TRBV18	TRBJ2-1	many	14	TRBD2	CASSRGLADNEQFF	TGTGCCAGCTCACGGGGACTAGCGGACAATGAGCAGTTCTTC
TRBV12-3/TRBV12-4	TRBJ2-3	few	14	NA	CASSKPFGTDTQYF	TGTGCCAGCAGTAAACCTTTCGGCACAGATACGCAGTATTTT
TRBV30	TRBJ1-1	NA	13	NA	CAWIGGRATEAFF	TGTGCCTGGATTGGAGGCAGGGCCACTGAAGCTTTCTTT
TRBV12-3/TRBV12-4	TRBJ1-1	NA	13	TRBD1	CASSRTGFTEAFF	TGTGCCAGCAGCCGGACAGGGTTCACTGAAGCTTTCTTT
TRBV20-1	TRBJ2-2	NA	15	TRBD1	CSARARQGMTGELFF	TGCAGTGCTAGAGCCCGACAGGGTATGACCGGGGAGCTGTTTTTT
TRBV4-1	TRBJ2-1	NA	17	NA	CASSQLDMGLVTNEQFF	TGCGCCAGCAGCCAATTGGACATGGGACTCGTAACCAATGAGCAGTTCTTC
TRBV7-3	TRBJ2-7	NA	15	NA	CASSLGRANYNEQYF	TGTGCCAGCAGCTTGGGACGGGCGAATTACAATGAGCAGTACTTC
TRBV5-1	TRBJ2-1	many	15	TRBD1	CASSLLGQTYNEQFF	TGCGCCAGCAGCTTGCTGGGACAGACCTACAATGAGCAGTTCTTC
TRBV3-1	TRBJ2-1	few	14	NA	CASSQGNIYNEQFF	TGTGCCAGCAGCCAGGGGAATATCTACAATGAGCAGTTCTTC
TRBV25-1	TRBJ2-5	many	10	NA	CASARETQYF	TGTGCCAGCGCAAGAGAGACCCAGTACTTC
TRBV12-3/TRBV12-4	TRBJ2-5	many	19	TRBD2	CASTPNEVAGGPFQETQYF	TGTGCCAGCACCCCTAATGAAGTAGCGGGGGGGCCTTTTCAAGAGACCCAGTACTTC
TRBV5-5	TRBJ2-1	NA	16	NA	CASSSTLGGFNNEQFF	TGTGCCAGCAGCTCTACCCTAGGTGGCTTCAACAATGAGCAGTTCTTC
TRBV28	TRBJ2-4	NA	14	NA	CASTTGGAGNIQYF	TGTGCCAGCACGACGGGCGGGGCGGGAAACATTCAGTACTTC
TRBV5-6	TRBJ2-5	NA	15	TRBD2	CASSLEASGGNEQYF	TGTGCCAGCAGCTTGGAGGCTAGCGGGGGGAATGAGCAGTACTTC
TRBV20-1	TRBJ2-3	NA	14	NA	CSAPGVASTDTQYF	TGCAGTGCTCCCGGGGTGGCTAGCACAGATACGCAGTATTTT
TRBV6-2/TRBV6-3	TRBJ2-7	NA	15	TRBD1	CASRTGVRGSHEQYF	TGTGCCAGCAGGACAGGGGTTCGCGGGTCCCACGAGCAGTACTTC
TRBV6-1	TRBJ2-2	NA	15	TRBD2	CATYPGTSGTGELFF	TGTGCCACCTACCCCGGGACTAGCGGCACCGGGGAGCTGTTTTTT
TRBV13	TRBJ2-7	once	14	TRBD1	CASRMYRGLYEQYF	TGTGCCAGCAGGATGTACAGGGGTCTCTACGAGCAGTACTTC
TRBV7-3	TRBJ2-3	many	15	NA	CASSLSGMVTDTQYF	TGTGCCAGCAGCTTAAGCGGGATGGTCACAGATACGCAGTATTTT
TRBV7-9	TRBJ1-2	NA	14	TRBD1	CASSGRTGRSGYTF	TGTGCCAGCAGCGGCAGGACAGGGAGAAGTGGCTACACCTTC
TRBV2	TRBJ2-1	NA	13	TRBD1	CASSDWRQGTLFF	TGTGCCAGCAGTGATTGGAGACAGGGGACTTTGTTCTTC
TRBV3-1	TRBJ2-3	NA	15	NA	CASTRGGGLTDTQYF	TGTGCCAGCACCCGAGGGGGGGGCCTCACAGATACGCAGTATTTT
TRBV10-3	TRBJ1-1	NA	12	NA	CAINNRNTEAFF	TGTGCCATCAACAACAGGAACACTGAAGCTTTCTTT
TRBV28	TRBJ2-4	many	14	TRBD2	CASSRTEAGGIQYF	TGTGCCAGCAGTCGGACCGAAGCGGGGGGCATTCAGTACTTC